These 15 T cell receptor beta chains were all obtained from the same sample, sequenced in a study of OX40 agonist ivuxolimab in advanced cancers. Sequencing used immunoSEQ multiplex PCR; TCRdb keeps in-frame clones, though not all of them. The sample comprises around 77,000 clones, around 92% of which are singletons, and approximately 2.4% rests with the top ten. The sample consisted of CD4+ or CD8+ T cells sorted from blood, taken in a trial of the OX40 agonist ivuxolimab. The receptors stem from an adult with an advanced solid tumor such as melanoma, head and neck, liver or kidney cancer.

Concerning this clone: The junction shows a germline mismatch at one end, possibly a read error. The chain couples TRBV7-7 to TRBJ2-2; D possibly corresponds to TRBD2 (5 bases). Germline CDR1 is SSHAT and CDR2 is FNYEAQ (reference sequence). The CDR3 contains 16 residues. As DNA, the CDR3 is TGTGCTAGCAGCCCTACTCCGGGGTCCCTCACCGGGGAGCTGTTTTTT. It specifies CASSPTPGSLTGELFF.

The V call is TRBV6-5, the J call TRBJ1-1; the match to TRBD1 covers 7 bases. J lost 4 bases, V lost 5 bases, and 1 base had no gene match. Germline V gene data show CDR1 as MNHEY and CDR2 as SVGAGI. This CDR3 contains 12 residues. The CDR3 bases are TGTGCCAGCAGTCAGGGGGGCACTGAAGCTTTCTTT. It codes for CASSQGGTEAFF.

This sequence joins TRBV5-1 and TRBJ1-2, with a weak D call TRBD1 (5 bases). This CDR3 comprises 16 residues. From germline, CDR1 is SGHRS and CDR2 YFSETQ. V was clipped by 4 bases and J by 0 bases, with 16 bases between them. This CDR3 is CASSPGGGSTNYGYTF. The CDR3 region has the DNA TGCGCCAGCAGCCCGGGTGGGGGAAGTACTAACTATGGCTACACCTTC. Based on the CDR3 plus reference TRBV5-1 and TRBJ1-2, the full variable domain is KAGVTQTPRYLIKTRGQQVTLSCSPISGHRSVSWYQQTPGQGLQFLFEYFSETQRNKGNFPGRFSGRQFSNSRSEMNVSTLELGDSALYLCASSPGGGSTNYGYTFGSGTRLTVV.

The genes are TRBV5-1 and TRBJ1-6; a weak D match, TRBD1 (5 bases). Trimming took 1 base from V and 10 from J, leaving 9 bases between them. The CDR3 loop spans 13 amino acids. Germline assignment: CDR1 SGHRS and CDR2 YFSETQ. Here the CDR3 reads CASSLSGYSPLHF. The CDR3 DNA reads as TGCGCCAGCAGCTTGTCAGGGTACTCACCCCTCCACTTT.

This chain uses TRBV10-1 with TRBJ2-2; 11 bases align to TRBD2. The CDR3 has 15 amino acids. The germline V gene encodes CDR1 WNHNN and CDR2 SYGVQD (reference sequence). Trimming cost V 5 bases and J 6 bases; bases outside gene matches: 5. The CDR3 DNA is TGCGCCAGCAGTTCTAGCGGGGGGTCGGCCGGGGAGCTGTTTTTT. It yields the protein CASSSSGGSAGELFF.

In the case of this clone: A read error may account for a junction end that differs from germline. The chain employs TRBV4-1 and TRBJ2-1; 10 bases are shared with TRBD2. This CDR3 is 15 amino acids long. In germline, CDR1 is MGHRA, CDR2 YSYEKL. CDR3 region: CASGQDLAGANEQFF. CDR3 bases: TGCGCCAGCGGCCAAGATCTAGCGGGGGCCAATGAGCAGTTCTTC.

This rearrangement joins TRBV27 to TRBJ2-7, with 7 bases lining up with TRBD1. Per the germline V gene, CDR1 is MNHEY and CDR2 is SMNVEV (reference sequence). The CDR3 sequence is 14 residues long. The J segment lost 2 bases and the V segment lost 5 bases, leaving 6 bases of the junction unmatched. Written as DNA, the CDR3 is TGTGCCAGCAGTCTGAGACAGGGCCCCTACGAGCAGTACTTC. Protein sequence: CASSLRQGPYEQYF.

The rearrangement links TRBV7-2 to TRBJ2-7; TRBD2 agrees at 12 bases. This CDR3 is 15 amino acids long. Germline values: CDR1 SGHTA, CDR2 FQGNSA. V shed 5 bases and J 5 bases; nucleotides not matched to a gene: 7. Here the CDR3 reads CASSKTSGSPHEQYF. CDR3 coding DNA: TGTGCCAGCAGCAAGACTAGCGGGAGCCCCCACGAGCAGTACTTC.

The chain links TRBV7-8 to TRBJ2-2, with D possibly called TRBD1 or TRBD2 (5 bases each). Germline loops: CDR1 SGHVS, CDR2 FQNEAQ. The CDR3 sequence is 14 residues long. Trimming removed 3 bases at V and 2 bases at J, with 7 bases between. This chain's CDR3 is CASSFGGNTGELFF. CDR3 bases: TGTGCCAGCAGCTTTGGGGGAAACACCGGGGAGCTGTTTTTT.

The table lists this clone with a count of one. The J gene is TRBJ2-7, the V gene TRBV2; no reliable D call. The CDR3 runs to 13 residues. The germline V gene encodes CDR1 SNHLY and CDR2 FYNNEI. The V end lost 3 bases, the J end lost 5 bases, and 11 bases lay between the germline ends. The CDR3 region has the DNA TGTGCCAGCAGTGAGGCTACCGAACACGAGCAGTACTTC. Protein sequence: CASSEATEHEQYF.

In DNA, the CDR3 is TGTGCCAGCAGCTTAGACTACCAAGAGACCCAGTACTTC. It encodes CASSLDYQETQYF. The chain recombines TRBV7-6 with TRBJ2-5, with D uncertain. There are 13 residues in the CDR3. Germline CDR1 SGHVS, CDR2 FNYEAQ. Trimming pared 1 base from V and 0 bases from J, leaving 3 bases between.

V gene TRBV10-1 combines with J gene TRBJ1-3, with D maybe TRBD1 (5 bases). Trimming shortened V by 6 bases and J by 0 bases, and 9 bases separated the two germline ends. The CDR3 has 14 amino acids. Germline V gives CDR1 WNHNN, CDR2 SYGVQD (reference sequence). The CDR3 DNA sequence: TGCGCCAGCAGCGACAGTTTCTCTGGAAACACCATATATTTT. Translated, it gives CASSDSFSGNTIYF.

The chain employs TRBV5-5 and TRBJ1-2; TRBD1 matches 7 bases. Trimming removed 0 bases from V and 4 bases from J; junction bases left unmatched: 6. This CDR3 region has 15 residues. Germline V gives CDR1 SGHKS, CDR2 YYEKEE (reference sequence). The DNA for the CDR3 is TGTGCCAGCAGCTTGGGGGGACAGAGAATCTATGGCTACACCTTC. Its translation: CASSLGGQRIYGYTF.

This clone has a single count. The rearrangement links TRBV5-1 to TRBJ2-5; the D gene is possibly TRBD2 (5 bases). V dropped 4 bases and J dropped 4 bases, with 11 bases sitting between them. The germline gives CDR1 SGHRS, CDR2 YFSETQ. The CDR3 length is 13 residues. CDR3 sequence reads: CASSGGARETQYF. The CDR3 nucleotides are TGCGCCAGCAGCGGAGGCGCCAGAGAGACCCAGTACTTC.

This clone was recorded once. This chain links TRBV15 with TRBJ1-2; unclear D gene. CDR3 length equals 15 residues. Trimming cost V 0 bases and J 8 bases, with 16 bases left between them. The germline gives CDR1 LNHNV, CDR2 YYDKDF (reference sequence). The CDR3 region has the DNA TGTGCCACCAGCAGAGATAGTGGCACTCTTAGGGGCTACACCTTC. This translates into CATSRDSGTLRGYTF.